This T cell receptor beta chain was found in a study of blood T cell repertoires in COVID-19. This clone was counted a single time. Recruited during active infection, patients (from Seattle) were subsequently followed longitudinally. Per the original data handling: Counts of nucleated cells, estimated from reference gene primer amplification, were obtained. The table came from immunoSEQ multiplex PCR; TCRdb's copy has only in-frame clones and leaves some out. For V, J and clone size, that table is used; D and trimming come from the DNA. Seen here are 120,000 or so clones, over 75% observed once, and the top ten hold about 15%. The germline gives CDR1 WSHSY, CDR2 SAAADI. This CDR3 is built from 14 residues. The V gene lost 3 bases and the J gene lost 4 bases, with 10 bases spanning the gap.

This sequence originates from a man younger than 45 with COVID-19, enrolled during active disease. Sequencing was carried out using peripheral blood. The chain recombines TRBV10-2 with TRBJ2-1, with D perhaps TRBD1 (6 bases). CDR3 nucleotides: TGCGCCAGCAGTGATCAGGGGCGGTACAATGAGCAGTTCTTC. Protein: CASSDQGRYNEQFF.